This TCR beta chain was obtained from a study of shared clonotypes between healthy human individuals. About the research overall: CD4 naive cells filled three plates per donor, CD4 memory three, CD8 naive two and CD8 memory one. General study findings and limits: Few donors limited the genetic and exposure-history diversity represented.

J was trimmed by 0 bases and V by 5 bases; bases with no gene match: 10. The CDR3 consists of 17 residues. Per germline, CDR1 SGHVS and CDR2 FQNEAQ. Concerning this clone itself: As yet, its antigen is unknown.

All participating donors were Caucasian adults from Nashville, Tennessee. Each cell subset's genomic DNA was divided evenly among several immunoSEQ plates. Data came from immunoSEQ multiplex PCR; TCRdb stores just in-frame clones and leaves some out. Of 2 million to 2.5 million clones in the sample, just under 95% were seen once. Sequencing input: naive CD4+ T cells from PBMCs. Subset defined: CD45RA+ positively selected. The chain recombines TRBV7-8 with TRBJ1-5; 7 nucleotides line up with TRBD1. The clonotype comes from a man aged 18-30 years in good health. Some clones in this sample may be carry-over from other donors' samples. CDR3 loop: CASSEDLGQHSNQPQHF. CDR3 nucleotides: TGTGCCAGCAGCGAAGATCTGGGACAGCATAGCAATCAGCCCCAGCATTTT. Together with reference TRBV7-8 and TRBJ1-5, the CDR3 gives the full variable domain: GAGVSQSPRYKVAKRGQDVALRCDPISGHVSLFWYQQALGQGPEFLTYFQNEAQLDKSGLPSDRFFAERPEGSVSTLKIQRTQQEDSAVYLCASSEDLGQHSNQPQHFGDGTRLSIL.